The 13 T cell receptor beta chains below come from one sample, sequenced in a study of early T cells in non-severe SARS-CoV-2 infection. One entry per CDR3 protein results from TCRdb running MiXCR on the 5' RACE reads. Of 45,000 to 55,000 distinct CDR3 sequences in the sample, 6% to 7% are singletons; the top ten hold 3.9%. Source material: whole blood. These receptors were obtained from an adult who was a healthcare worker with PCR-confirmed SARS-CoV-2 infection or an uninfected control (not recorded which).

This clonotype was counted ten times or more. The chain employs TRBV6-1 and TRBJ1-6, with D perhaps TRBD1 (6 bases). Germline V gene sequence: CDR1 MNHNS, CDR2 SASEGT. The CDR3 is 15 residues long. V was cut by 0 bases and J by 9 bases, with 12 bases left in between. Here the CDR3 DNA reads TGTGCCAGCAGTGAAGCGCGAGGGGGTGGTTCACCCCTCCACTTT. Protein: CASSEARGGGSPLHF.

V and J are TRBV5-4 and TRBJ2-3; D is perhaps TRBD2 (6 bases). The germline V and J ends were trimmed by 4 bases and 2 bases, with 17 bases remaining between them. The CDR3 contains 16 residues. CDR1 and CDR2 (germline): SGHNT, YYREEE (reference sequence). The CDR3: CASSGNDGTFTDTQYF. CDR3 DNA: TGTGCCAGCAGCGGTAATGACGGGACTTTCACAGATACGCAGTATTTT.

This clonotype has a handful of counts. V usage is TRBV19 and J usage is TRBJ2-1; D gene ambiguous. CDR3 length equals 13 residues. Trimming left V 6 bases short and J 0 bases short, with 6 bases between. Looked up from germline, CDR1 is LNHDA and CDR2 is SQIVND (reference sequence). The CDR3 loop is CASRDSSYNEQFF. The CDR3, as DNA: TGTGCCAGTAGGGATAGCTCCTACAATGAGCAGTTCTTC.

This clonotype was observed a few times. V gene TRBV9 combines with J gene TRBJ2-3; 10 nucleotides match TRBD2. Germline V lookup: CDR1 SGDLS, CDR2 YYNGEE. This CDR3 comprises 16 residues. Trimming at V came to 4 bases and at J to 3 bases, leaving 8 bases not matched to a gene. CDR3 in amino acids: CASSTYLAGATDTQYF. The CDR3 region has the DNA TGTGCCAGCAGCACCTACCTAGCGGGGGCGACAGATACGCAGTATTTT. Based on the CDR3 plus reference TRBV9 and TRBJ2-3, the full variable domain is DSGVTQTPKHLITATGQRVTLRCSPRSGDLSVYWYQQSLDQGLQFLIQYYNGEERAKGNILERFSAQQFPDLHSELNLSSLELGDSALYFCASSTYLAGATDTQYFGPGTRLTVL.

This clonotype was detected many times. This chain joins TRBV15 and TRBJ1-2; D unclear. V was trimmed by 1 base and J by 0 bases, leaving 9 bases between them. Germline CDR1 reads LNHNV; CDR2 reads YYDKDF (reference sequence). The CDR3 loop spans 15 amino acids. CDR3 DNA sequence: TGTGCCACCAGCAGAGCTGGTGAGGCTAACTATGGCTACACCTTC. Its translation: CATSRAGEANYGYTF. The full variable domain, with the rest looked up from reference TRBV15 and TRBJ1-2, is DAMVIQNPRYQVTQFGKPVTLSCSQTLNHNVMYWYQQKSSQAPKLLFHYYDKDFNNEADTPDNFQSRRPNTSFCFLDIRSPGLGDTAMYLCATSRAGEANYGYTFGSGTRLTVV.

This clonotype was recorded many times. The CDR3: CASSSIGELFF. The CDR3 nucleotides are TGTGCCAGCAGCTCAATCGGGGAGCTGTTTTTT. The chain combines TRBV7-2 with TRBJ2-2; no clear D gene. This CDR3 is built from 11 residues. Germline-derived CDR1 and CDR2 are SGHTA and FQGNSA. Deletions cut 4 bases from V and 7 bases from J, with 4 bases between.

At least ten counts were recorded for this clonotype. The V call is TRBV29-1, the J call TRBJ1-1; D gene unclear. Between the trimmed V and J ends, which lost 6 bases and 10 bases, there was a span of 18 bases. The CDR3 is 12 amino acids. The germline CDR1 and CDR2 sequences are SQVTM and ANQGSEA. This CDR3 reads CSVSRGQEGAFF. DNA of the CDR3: TGCAGCGTCTCGAGAGGTCAAGAGGGAGCTTTCTTT.

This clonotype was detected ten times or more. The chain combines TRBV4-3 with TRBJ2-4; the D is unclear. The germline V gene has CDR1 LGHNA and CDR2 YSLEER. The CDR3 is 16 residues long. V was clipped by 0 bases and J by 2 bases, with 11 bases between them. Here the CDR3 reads CASSQDMDAPKNIQYF. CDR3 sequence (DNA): TGCGCCAGCAGCCAAGATATGGACGCACCCAAAAACATTCAGTACTTC.

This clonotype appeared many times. CDR3 DNA sequence: TGTGCCAGCAGCTTATGGCGGGGGGGCGACAATGAGCAGTTCTTC. Its translation is CASSLWRGGDNEQFF. V usage is TRBV11-2 and J usage is TRBJ2-1, with 9 bases fitting TRBD2. The V gene end was trimmed by 2 bases and the J gene end by 5 bases; junction bases not matched to a gene: 4. Germline assignment: CDR1 SGHAT and CDR2 FQNNGV. The length of the CDR3 is 15 residues.

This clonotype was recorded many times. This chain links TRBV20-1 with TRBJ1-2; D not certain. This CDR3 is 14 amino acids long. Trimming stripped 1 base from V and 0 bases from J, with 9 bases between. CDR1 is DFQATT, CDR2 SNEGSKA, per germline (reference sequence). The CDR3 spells CSARATATNYGYTF. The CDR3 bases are TGCAGTGCTAGAGCAACAGCTACTAACTATGGCTACACCTTC.

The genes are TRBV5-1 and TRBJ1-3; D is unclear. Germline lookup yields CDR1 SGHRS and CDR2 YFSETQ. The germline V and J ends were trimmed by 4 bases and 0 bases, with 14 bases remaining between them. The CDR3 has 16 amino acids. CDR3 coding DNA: TGCGCCAGCAGCCCGAGGTCCGGCGCCTCTGGAAACACCATATATTTT. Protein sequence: CASSPRSGASGNTIYF.

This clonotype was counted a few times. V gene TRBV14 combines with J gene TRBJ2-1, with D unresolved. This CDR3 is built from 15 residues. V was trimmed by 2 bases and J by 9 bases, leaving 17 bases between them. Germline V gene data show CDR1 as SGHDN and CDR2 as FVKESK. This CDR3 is CASSQHQNPGFEQFF. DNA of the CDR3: TGTGCCAGCAGCCAACACCAGAACCCAGGATTTGAGCAGTTCTTC.

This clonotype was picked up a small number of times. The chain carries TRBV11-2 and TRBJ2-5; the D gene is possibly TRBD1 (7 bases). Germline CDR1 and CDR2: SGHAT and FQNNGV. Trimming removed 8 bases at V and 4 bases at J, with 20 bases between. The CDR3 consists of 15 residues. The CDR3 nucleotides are TGTGCCAGCTTCAACGGACAGGAGGGGACAGAGACCCAGTACTTC. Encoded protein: CASFNGQEGTETQYF.